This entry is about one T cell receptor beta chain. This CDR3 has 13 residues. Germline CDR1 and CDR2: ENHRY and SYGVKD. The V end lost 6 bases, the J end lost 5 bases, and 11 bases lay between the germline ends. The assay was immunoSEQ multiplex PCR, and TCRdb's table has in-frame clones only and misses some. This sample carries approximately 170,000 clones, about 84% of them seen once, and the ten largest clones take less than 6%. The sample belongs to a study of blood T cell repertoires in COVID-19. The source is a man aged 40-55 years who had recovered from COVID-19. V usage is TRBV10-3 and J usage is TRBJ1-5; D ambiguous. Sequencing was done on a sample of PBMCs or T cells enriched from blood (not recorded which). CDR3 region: CAIRGDGDQPQHF. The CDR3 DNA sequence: TGTGCCATCAGGGGAGACGGCGATCAGCCCCAGCATTTT.